The 21 T cell receptor beta chains below come from one sample, sequenced in a study of blood T cell repertoires in COVID-19. Only in-frame clones appear in the TCRdb table, and some are missing; sequencing was by immunoSEQ multiplex PCR. The sample carries roughly 230,000 clones, nearly 90% recorded once. The sequenced sample consisted of peripheral blood. Receptors were obtained from a woman in her sixties or seventies with COVID-19, enrolled during active disease.

V is TRBV4-1 and J is TRBJ2-2; D remains ambiguous. With 8 bases removed from V and 5 bases from J, the gap between germline ends came to 6 bases. The CDR3 loop spans 11 amino acids. Germline V CDR1 and CDR2: MGHRA, YSYEKL. The CDR3 DNA is TGCGCCAGCCGTAGTACCGGGGAGCTGTTTTTT. As protein: CASRSTGELFF.

The rearrangement joins TRBV19 to TRBJ1-1; D call uncertain. CDR1 and CDR2 from the germline V gene are LNHDA and SQIVND (reference sequence). This CDR3 is 12 amino acids long. Trimming stripped 7 bases from V and 6 bases from J, with 12 bases between. The CDR3 sequence: CASMEQSAEAFF. The CDR3 DNA sequence: TGTGCCAGTATGGAACAGTCCGCTGAAGCTTTCTTT.

The rearrangement uses TRBV7-2 and TRBJ1-5; tentatively, D is TRBD1 (5 bases). The CDR3 extends over 13 amino acids. Germline lookup yields CDR1 SGHTA and CDR2 FQGNSA. V was shortened by 0 bases and J by 12 bases, with 12 bases between the two germline ends. The CDR3 sequence is CASSLAEQGNQHF. CDR3 sequence (DNA): TGTGCCAGCAGCTTAGCGGAGCAGGGTAACCAGCATTTT.

This rearrangement joins TRBV6-6 to TRBJ2-2; no definite D call. The V end lost 0 bases, the J end lost 3 bases, and 11 bases lay between the germline ends. The germline gives CDR1 MNHNY, CDR2 SVGAGI (reference sequence). The CDR3 sequence is 16 residues long. CDR3 in DNA: TGTGCCAGCAGTTACTCGAGTCCGGTGTACACCGGGGAGCTGTTTTTT. Translated, it gives CASSYSSPVYTGELFF.

The rearrangement uses TRBV11-3 and TRBJ1-5, with D unresolved. V lost 8 bases and J lost 2, with 10 bases in between. CDR3 length: 13 residues. Germline V lookup: CDR1 SGHNT, CDR2 YENEEA. DNA for the CDR3: TGTGCCAGCCGTTTGAGGGGCAATCAGCCCCAGCATTTT. This codes for CASRLRGNQPQHF. Full variable domain (remainder filled in from reference TRBV11-3 and TRBJ1-5): EAGVVQSPRYKIIEKKQPVAFWCNPISGHNTLYWYLQNLGQGPELLIRYENEEAVDDSQLPKDRFSAERLKGVDSTLKIQPAELGDSAVYLCASRLRGNQPQHFGDGTRLSIL.

J is TRBJ2-3 and V is TRBV9; 7 bases fit TRBD2. The CDR3 contains 16 residues. Per germline, CDR1 SGDLS and CDR2 YYNGEE. V dropped 0 bases and J dropped 2; count of bases not matched to a gene: 6. The CDR3: CASSVADGGYTDTQYF. DNA of the CDR3: TGTGCCAGCAGCGTAGCGGACGGGGGGTACACAGATACGCAGTATTTT.

The genes are TRBV27 and TRBJ2-5, with TRBD1 identical over 9 bases. V lost 6 bases, J lost 1 base, and 3 bases stayed unmatched. This CDR3 comprises 14 residues. CDR1 and CDR2 (germline): MNHEY, SMNVEV (reference sequence). DNA of the CDR3: TGTGCCAGCAGGACGGACAGGGGCCAAGAGACCCAGTACTTC. Its protein product is CASRTDRGQETQYF.

V and J are TRBV5-1 and TRBJ1-2; TRBD1 aligns across 9 bases. CDR1 is SGHRS and CDR2 is YFSETQ in the germline V gene. CDR3 length equals 18 residues. V lost 0 bases and J lost 5; bases outside the gene matches: 14. The CDR3 protein is CASSLGPRQGGSYYGYTF. In DNA form, the CDR3 reads TGCGCCAGCAGCTTGGGCCCCCGACAGGGGGGAAGCTATTATGGCTACACCTTC.

The chain combines TRBV7-2 with TRBJ2-3, with D perhaps TRBD2 (6 bases). The CDR3 runs to 16 residues. The ends were cut back, 3 bases at V and 0 bases at J, with 13 bases in the middle. The V gene's germline CDR1 is SGHTA and CDR2 FQGNSA. The CDR3 here is CASSFLAGTSTDTQYF. The CDR3 DNA sequence: TGTGCCAGCAGCTTTCTCGCGGGGACTAGCACAGATACGCAGTATTTT.

V and J are TRBV25-1 and TRBJ1-2; TRBD1 aligns across 8 bases. The V segment lost 8 bases and the J segment 4 bases; nucleotides outside the gene matches: 0. The CDR3 consists of 11 residues. Per germline, CDR1 MGHDK and CDR2 SYGVNS. CDR3 bases: TGTGCCAGCCAGGGGGCCTATGGCTACACCTTC. Translated: CASQGAYGYTF.

The V call is TRBV9, the J call TRBJ2-2; D possibly corresponds to TRBD2 (6 bases). Per germline, CDR1 SGDLS and CDR2 YYNGEE. Deletions cut 4 bases from V and 4 bases from J, with 14 bases between. CDR3 length: 15 amino acids. The CDR3 loop reads CASSQLGGGTGELFF. For the CDR3, the DNA is TGTGCCAGCAGCCAGCTGGGGGGTGGCACCGGGGAGCTGTTTTTT.

The chain couples TRBV19 to TRBJ2-7, with 10 nucleotides matching TRBD1. This CDR3 contains 14 residues. J gave up 3 bases and V 3 bases, and 2 bases lay outside the gene matches. Germline loops: CDR1 LNHDA, CDR2 SQIVND (reference sequence). The CDR3 sequence is CASSMTGGIYEQYF. CDR3 DNA: TGTGCCAGTAGTATGACAGGGGGCATCTACGAGCAGTACTTC.

The genes are TRBV11-2 and TRBJ1-2; D gene unclear. With 5 bases removed from V and 2 bases from J, the gap between germline ends came to 6 bases. The CDR3 runs 12 residues. Germline CDR1 reads SGHAT; CDR2 reads FQNNGV. CDR3 DNA sequence: TGTGCCAGCAGCGCCCAGAACTATGGCTACACCTTC. Its translation is CASSAQNYGYTF.

The J gene is TRBJ2-3, the V gene TRBV9, with TRBD2 matching 9 bases. CDR1 is SGDLS and CDR2 is YYNGEE in the germline V gene. Germline trimming cut 0 bases from V and 3 bases from J; bases unmatched to any gene: 14. This CDR3 spans 19 amino acids. CDR3 in amino acids: CASSVGSRRGGLTTDTQYF. The CDR3 DNA reads as TGTGCCAGCAGCGTAGGAAGTCGGCGGGGGGGCCTTACTACAGATACGCAGTATTTT. Using reference TRBV9 and TRBJ2-3 for the parts outside the CDR3, the full variable domain is DSGVTQTPKHLITATGQRVTLRCSPRSGDLSVYWYQQSLDQGLQFLIQYYNGEERAKGNILERFSAQQFPDLHSELNLSSLELGDSALYFCASSVGSRRGGLTTDTQYFGPGTRLTVL.

This rearrangement joins TRBV24-1 to TRBJ2-6; TRBD1 is a possible D gene (5 bases). CDR1 is KGHDR, CDR2 SFDVKD, per germline. The germline V and J ends were trimmed by 4 bases and 1 base, with 13 bases remaining between them. The CDR3 has 17 amino acids. The CDR3 coding sequence is TGTGCCACCAGTGACTGGTTGACAGAATCTGGGGCCAACGTCCTGACTTTC. Protein: CATSDWLTESGANVLTF.

V is TRBV9 and J is TRBJ1-2, with a weak D call TRBD1 (6 bases). The germline V gene encodes CDR1 SGDLS and CDR2 YYNGEE. The germline V and J ends were trimmed by 3 bases and 5 bases, with 20 bases remaining between them. The CDR3 is 16 residues long. CDR3 coding DNA: TGTGCCAGCAGCGAAGGGGACACCCCGCCGCAATATGGCTACACCTTC. Its translation: CASSEGDTPPQYGYTF.

This chain uses TRBV3-1 (or the pseudogene TRBV3-2) with TRBJ1-2, with D possibly TRBD1 on 5 matching bases. Germline assignment: CDR1 LGHDT and CDR2 YNNKEL (reference sequence). Trimming took 2 bases from V and 12 from J, leaving 13 bases between them. This CDR3 has 12 amino acids. The CDR3 DNA reads as TGTGCCAGCAGCCAATCCGACAGTTCAAACACCTTC. This gives the protein CASSQSDSSNTF.

As concerns this clone: One end of the junction does not line up with germline, which may come from a read error. V and J are TRBV19 and TRBJ1-2, with D possibly matching TRBD1 (5 bases). Germline CDR1 reads LNHDA; CDR2 reads SQIVND (reference sequence). CDR3 length: 14 amino acids. The CDR3 DNA reads as TGTGCCAGTAGACCCCTGGGGCAGGTCTATCGCTACACCTTC. It is translated as CASRPLGQVYRYTF.

The chain joins TRBV18 to TRBJ1-5; TRBD1 might be the D (5 bases). CDR1 is KGHSH, CDR2 LQKENI, per germline. CDR3 size: 15 residues. V lost 6 bases to trimming and J lost 0 bases, with 12 bases between them. The CDR3 sequence: CASSTRGDSNQPQHF. CDR3 in DNA: TGTGCCAGCTCGACTAGGGGTGATAGCAATCAGCCCCAGCATTTT.

V usage is TRBV19 and J usage is TRBJ2-7; D remains unclear. The length of the CDR3 is 15 residues. V was shortened by 3 bases and J by 1 base, with 13 bases between the two germline ends. Germline V gives CDR1 LNHDA, CDR2 SQIVND (reference sequence). The CDR3 DNA follows: TGTGCCAGTAGTATGGGTCAGGAAACGTCCTACGAGCAGTACTTC. Protein product: CASSMGQETSYEQYF.

V is TRBV9 and J is TRBJ2-5; D is perhaps TRBD2 (7 bases). CDR1 is SGDLS, CDR2 YYNGEE, per germline. The CDR3 sequence is 14 residues long. V lost 0 bases, J lost 5 bases, and 11 bases lay in between. Here the CDR3 DNA reads TGTGCCAGCAGCGTAGTCGGGGGGCGGGAGACCCAGTACTTC. Its translation is CASSVVGGRETQYF. The entire variable domain, with the rest obtained from reference TRBV9 and TRBJ2-5, is as follows: DSGVTQTPKHLITATGQRVTLRCSPRSGDLSVYWYQQSLDQGLQFLIQYYNGEERAKGNILERFSAQQFPDLHSELNLSSLELGDSALYFCASSVVGGRETQYFGPGTRLLVL.